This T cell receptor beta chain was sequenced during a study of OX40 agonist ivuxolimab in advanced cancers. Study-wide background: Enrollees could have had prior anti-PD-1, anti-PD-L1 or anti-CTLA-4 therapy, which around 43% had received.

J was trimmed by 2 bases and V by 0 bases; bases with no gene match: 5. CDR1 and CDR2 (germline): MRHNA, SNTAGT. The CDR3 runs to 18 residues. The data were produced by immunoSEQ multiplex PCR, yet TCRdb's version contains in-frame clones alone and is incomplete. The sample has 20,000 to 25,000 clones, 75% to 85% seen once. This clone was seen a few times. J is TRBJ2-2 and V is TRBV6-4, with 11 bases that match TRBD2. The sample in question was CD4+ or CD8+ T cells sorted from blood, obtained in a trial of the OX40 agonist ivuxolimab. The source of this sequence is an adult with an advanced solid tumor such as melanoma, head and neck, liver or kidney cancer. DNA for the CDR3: TGTGCCAGCAGTGACTCGTCTAGCGGGAGGCAAAACACCGGGGAGCTGTTTTTT. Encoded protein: CASSDSSSGRQNTGELFF.